This record concerns one TCR beta chain sequence. Its antigen remains unidentified. The record originates from a study of cytomegalovirus exposure and HLA in healthy donors. Study overall: T cells numbering about 179 million yielded fewer than 140 million unique TCR beta sequences in an earlier analysis.

A multiplex PCR was run with 60 Vbeta primers and 13 Jbeta primers. As originally analysed: Roughly 9.9 million shared chains were among the roughly 80 million unique TCR beta chains that a later analysis counted. Repertoires were generated with immunoSEQ multiplex PCR, while TCRdb's copy carries only in-frame clones and drops some. V and J calls and clone size are given by that table; D and trimming were obtained from the DNA. The data show tens of thousands of clones, 75% to 85% seen once. V was pared by 0 bases and J by 4 bases, with 5 bases of the junction left unmatched. This CDR3 has 15 amino acids. Per the germline V gene, CDR1 is GTSNPN and CDR2 is SVGIG (reference sequence). Regarding the study as a whole: With high specificity and sensitivity, the classifier reportedly diagnosed cytomegalovirus status. Most observed TCR sequences were rare, whereas some public TCRs were detected in many donors.

Sequencing input: PBMCs. This TCR was recovered from a man aged 45-65 years in good health and CMV-seropositive. The chain links TRBV30 to TRBJ2-7; the match to TRBD1 covers 11 bases. The CDR3 protein is CAWSVGGTGGYEQYF. In DNA, the CDR3 is TGTGCCTGGAGTGTCGGAGGGACAGGGGGGTACGAGCAGTACTTC.